This T cell receptor (beta chain) was observed in a study of post-analysis software for immune sequencing data. Study-level background: Relapsing-remitting, secondary progressive and progressive-relapsing forms of multiple sclerosis all featured among disease courses.

Points on this clonotype: Its matching antigen is unknown.

The library was made from cDNA and included unique molecular identifiers. Each CDR3 protein gets one entry after TCRdb re-called the PCR reads with MiXCR. The repertoire holds 740,000 or so distinct CDR3 sequences, roughly 58% seen once, with approximately 4.3% in the top ten. Study results and caveats: Compared with controls, patients had more of five TRBV segments, including TRBV5-6, TRBV5-1 and TRBV20-1.

V was trimmed by 0 bases and J by 7 bases, leaving 10 bases between them. CDR1 GTSNPN and CDR2 SVGIG come from the germline V gene (reference sequence). The CDR3 is 13 residues long. The sequenced sample consisted of blood. The receptor's source is a girl aged 10 to 17 with multiple sclerosis. J is TRBJ2-1 and V is TRBV30; D is unclear. CDR3 sequence reads: CAWSVQPGNEQFF. CDR3 DNA: TGTGCCTGGAGTGTACAACCCGGGAATGAGCAGTTCTTC.